These 32 T cell receptor beta chains were sequenced from one sample in a study of radiation and T cells in renal cell carcinoma. Time point noted: baseline pretreatment blood. As for treatment: 15 Gy SBRT to primary tumor, nephrectomy 4 weeks later. The data were produced by immunoSEQ multiplex PCR, yet TCRdb's version contains in-frame clones alone and is incomplete. The data contain 120,000 to 150,000 clones, approximately 90% of them singletons. The specimen comprised blood, sampled from a patient whose treatment included radiotherapy and nephrectomy. These receptors all come from a woman in her 70s with renal cell carcinoma.

This clone was observed a handful of times. The chain is built from TRBV4-2 and TRBJ1-2; a weak D match, TRBD1 (5 bases). V was clipped by 4 bases and J by 2 bases, with 17 bases between them. Germline lookup yields CDR1 LGHNA and CDR2 YNFKEQ. This CDR3 has 16 amino acids. CDR3 in amino acids: CASSPPQGGVNYGYTF. Written as DNA, the CDR3 is TGTGCCAGCAGCCCTCCCCAGGGTGGGGTCAACTATGGCTACACCTTC.

The rearrangement joins TRBV9 to TRBJ1-2; D unresolved. Germline assignment: CDR1 SGDLS and CDR2 YYNGEE. This CDR3 spans 13 amino acids. The V and J ends lost 6 bases and 1 base respectively, with 10 bases between them. The chain's CDR3 is CASNREFNYGYTF. CDR3 sequence (DNA): TGTGCCAGCAATAGGGAATTTAACTATGGCTACACCTTC.

The CDR3 protein is CATSRAGSSGANVLTF. The DNA of the CDR3 is TGTGCCACCAGCAGAGCAGGAAGCTCTGGGGCCAACGTCCTGACTTTC. The V and J genes are TRBV15 and TRBJ2-6, with D uncertain. CDR3 length: 16 residues. The V end lost 1 base, the J end lost 0 bases, and 7 bases lay between the germline ends. Germline values: CDR1 LNHNV, CDR2 YYDKDF (reference sequence).

The chain combines TRBV5-1 with TRBJ2-7; D uncertain. CDR1 is SGHRS, CDR2 YFSETQ, per germline. V dropped 4 bases and J dropped 2 bases, with 10 bases sitting between them. The CDR3 is 13 residues long. As DNA, the CDR3 is TGCGCCAGCAGCCCAGAGCGCCCCTACGAGCAGTACTTC. It yields the protein CASSPERPYEQYF.

V gene TRBV28 combines with J gene TRBJ1-2, with D possibly being TRBD1 (6 bases). The germline V gene encodes CDR1 MDHEN and CDR2 SYDVKM. Deletions cut 6 bases from V and 4 bases from J, with 21 bases between. The CDR3 totals 16 residues. The CDR3 here is CASRRGQIMAIYGYTF. CDR3 nucleotide sequence: TGTGCCAGCAGACGCGGACAGATTATGGCAATCTATGGCTACACCTTC.

The chain links TRBV11-3 to TRBJ2-3, with 7 positions matching TRBD2. Germline values: CDR1 SGHNT, CDR2 YENEEA. V lost 4 bases, J lost 8 bases, and 6 bases stayed unmatched. This CDR3 spans 13 amino acids. This CDR3 is CASSSGLLGTQYF. CDR3 DNA sequence: TGTGCCAGCAGCTCGGGACTATTGGGTACGCAGTATTTT.

The chain combines TRBV7-2 with TRBJ2-3; D perhaps matches TRBD2 (5 bases). Germline V gene sequence: CDR1 SGHTA, CDR2 FQGNSA. This CDR3 has 16 residues. Trimming left V 1 base short and J 1 base short, with 12 bases between. CDR3 bases: TGTGCCAGCAGCTTAGTTCTTGCGGGCGGCACAGATACGCAGTATTTT. Its protein product is CASSLVLAGGTDTQYF. The variable domain in full, completed from reference TRBV7-2 and TRBJ2-3, reads GAGVSQSPSNKVTEKGKDVELRCDPISGHTALYWYRQSLGQGLEFLIYFQGNSAPDKSGLPSDRFSAERTGGSVSTLTIQRTQQEDSAVYLCASSLVLAGGTDTQYFGPGTRLTVL.

V and J are TRBV27 and TRBJ2-5, with D uncertain. Trimming took 3 bases from V and 4 from J, leaving 6 bases between them. Germline V gene data show CDR1 as MNHEY and CDR2 as SMNVEV (reference sequence). The CDR3 totals 12 residues. This chain's CDR3 is CASSFFGETQYF. The CDR3 DNA is TGTGCCAGCAGTTTTTTCGGAGAGACCCAGTACTTC.

The V call is TRBV19, the J call TRBJ2-7, with 12 bases fitting TRBD2. The CDR3 length is 15 residues. CDR1 and CDR2 (germline): LNHDA, SQIVND (reference sequence). V dropped 3 bases and J dropped 7; count of bases not matched to a gene: 7. CDR3 coding DNA: TGTGCCAGTAGTATCGCTACTAGCGGGGGGCGGGAGCAGTACTTC. This encodes CASSIATSGGREQYF.

The chain recombines TRBV28 with TRBJ1-1; D is unclear. The CDR3 has 14 amino acids. Germline CDR1 and CDR2: MDHEN and SYDVKM. Trimming removed 5 bases at V and 3 bases at J, with 13 bases between. The DNA of the CDR3 is TGTGCCAGCAGTCACCCCGTATTTCACACTGAAGCTTTCTTT. Translated: CASSHPVFHTEAFF.

V usage is TRBV15 and J usage is TRBJ2-7; D possibly uses TRBD1 or TRBD2 (5 bases each). CDR3 length equals 14 residues. Germline-derived CDR1 and CDR2 are LNHNV and YYDKDF (reference sequence). The ends were cut back, 1 base at V and 0 bases at J, with 7 bases in the middle. CDR3 sequence reads: CATSRGGVSYEQYF. CDR3 DNA: TGTGCCACCAGCAGAGGAGGGGTCTCCTACGAGCAGTACTTC. Looking up the rest from reference TRBV15 and TRBJ2-7 gives the full variable domain: DAMVIQNPRYQVTQFGKPVTLSCSQTLNHNVMYWYQQKSSQAPKLLFHYYDKDFNNEADTPDNFQSRRPNTSFCFLDIRSPGLGDTAMYLCATSRGGVSYEQYFGPGTRLTVT.

This clone was counted only a few times. This chain joins TRBV7-9 and TRBJ1-2, with unresolved D. There are 15 residues in the CDR3. With 6 bases removed from V and 4 bases from J, the gap between germline ends came to 18 bases. Germline V gene sequence: CDR1 SEHNR, CDR2 FQNEAQ (reference sequence). The CDR3 bases are TGTGCCAGCAGACCTAACCAGACCGGCCCCTATGGCTACACCTTC. It is translated as CASRPNQTGPYGYTF. The variable domain in full, completed from reference TRBV7-9 and TRBJ1-2, reads DTGVSQNPRHKITKRGQNVTFRCDPISEHNRLYWYRQTLGQGPEFLTYFQNEAQLEKSRLLSDRFSAERPKGSFSTLEIQRTEQGDSAMYLCASRPNQTGPYGYTFGSGTRLTVV.

This clone was seen a handful of times. The chain carries TRBV19 and TRBJ2-1; 7 bases are a match to TRBD2. The CDR3 length is 13 residues. J lost 8 bases, V lost 6 bases, and 7 bases had no gene match. Germline V gives CDR1 LNHDA, CDR2 SQIVND (reference sequence). The CDR3: CASSRTSLHEQFF. The CDR3 nucleotides read TGTGCCAGTAGCCGGACTAGTCTCCATGAGCAGTTCTTC.

A few counts support this clone. This rearrangement joins TRBV28 to TRBJ1-6; unclear D gene. V was shortened by 6 bases and J by 10 bases, with 22 bases between the two germline ends. Germline V gene data show CDR1 as MDHEN and CDR2 as SYDVKM. CDR3 length: 16 residues. This CDR3 reads CASRFDGVGPGSPLHF. The CDR3 coding sequence is TGTGCCAGCAGATTCGACGGAGTAGGGCCGGGGTCACCCCTCCACTTT.

In nucleotides, the CDR3 is TGTGCCATCGACCGACGGGACACGTCTGAATACGAGCAGTACTTC. It translates to CAIDRRDTSEYEQYF. The chain uses TRBV6-5 and TRBJ2-7; maybe TRBD1 (6 bases). Looked up from germline, CDR1 is MNHEY and CDR2 is SVGAGI. The CDR3 length is 15 residues. Between the trimmed V and J ends, which lost 10 bases and 4 bases, there was a span of 23 bases.

The rearrangement joins TRBV5-1 to TRBJ1-5, with 7 bases aligning to TRBD1. The junction had 6 bases not matched to a gene; V was cut back by 4 bases and J by 2 bases. The CDR3 runs to 15 residues. CDR1 and CDR2 from the germline V gene are SGHRS and YFSETQ. The CDR3 protein is CASSPGQWGNQPQHF. CDR3 nucleotides: TGCGCCAGCAGCCCGGGACAGTGGGGCAATCAGCCCCAGCATTTT.

The chain is built from TRBV6-1 and TRBJ1-1; 9 bases match TRBD1. Germline V gene lookup returns CDR1 MNHNS and CDR2 SASEGT. V was clipped by 5 bases and J by 7 bases; unmatched bases: 2. CDR3 length: 12 amino acids. The CDR3 loop reads CASSTGGFEAFF. CDR3 nucleotides: TGTGCCAGCAGTACAGGGGGCTTTGAAGCTTTCTTT.

The genes are TRBV30 and TRBJ1-1; 9 bases fit TRBD1. V lost 2 bases, J lost 5 bases, and 12 bases stayed unmatched. Looked up from germline, CDR1 is GTSNPN and CDR2 is SVGIG (reference sequence). This CDR3 has 16 amino acids. CDR3 region: CAWSSIGQGRKTEAFF. CDR3 DNA: TGTGCCTGGAGTTCTATCGGACAGGGGAGAAAGACTGAAGCTTTCTTT.

This clone came up a few times. This chain uses TRBV5-8 with TRBJ1-1, with D unresolved. Germline lookup yields CDR1 SGHTS and CDR2 YDEGEE. Trimming left V 4 bases short and J 2 bases short, with 18 bases between. The CDR3 has 16 amino acids. The CDR3 loop is CASSPNPRRGNTEAFF. The CDR3 bases are TGTGCCAGCAGCCCTAATCCCCGCCGGGGTAACACTGAAGCTTTCTTT.

The V call is TRBV5-4, the J call TRBJ1-2; no definite D call. This CDR3 has 13 amino acids. Germline V CDR1 and CDR2: SGHNT, YYREEE (reference sequence). The V end was cut by 0 bases, the J end by 7 bases, with 10 bases between. CDR3 protein: CASSLGSMVGYTF. The CDR3 DNA sequence: TGTGCCAGCAGCTTGGGGAGTATGGTTGGCTACACCTTC. The variable domain in full, completed from reference TRBV5-4 and TRBJ1-2, reads ETGVTQSPTHLIKTRGQQVTLRCSSQSGHNTVSWYQQALGQGPQFIFQYYREEENGRGNFPPRFSGLQFPNYSSELNVNALELDDSALYLCASSLGSMVGYTFGSGTRLTVV.

The J gene is TRBJ2-5, the V gene TRBV7-2; 8 bases align to TRBD2. The CDR3 length is 14 residues. The germline V gene has CDR1 SGHTA and CDR2 FQGNSA. Germline trimming cut 5 bases from V and 5 bases from J; bases unmatched to any gene: 7. CDR3 amino acids: CASSPDSGVETQYF. DNA of the CDR3: TGTGCCAGCAGCCCCGATAGCGGGGTGGAGACCCAGTACTTC.

The chain joins TRBV9 to TRBJ1-3, with a weak D call TRBD1 (5 bases). The CDR3 has 17 residues. CDR1 and CDR2 (germline): SGDLS, YYNGEE. The ends were cut back, 1 base at V and 0 bases at J, with 14 bases in the middle. The CDR3 sequence is CASSVYDSEDSGNTIYF. The CDR3 DNA follows: TGTGCCAGCAGCGTATACGACAGCGAAGACTCTGGAAACACCATATATTTT.

V gene TRBV7-2 combines with J gene TRBJ1-2, with TRBD1 as a possible D gene (5 bases). The V and J ends lost 1 base and 3 bases respectively, with 9 bases between them. Germline V gene lookup returns CDR1 SGHTA and CDR2 FQGNSA. CDR3 size: 14 residues. For the CDR3, the DNA is TGTGCCAGCAGCTTAGGAGGCAGGGACTATGGCTACACCTTC. This encodes CASSLGGRDYGYTF.

The rearrangement uses TRBV29-1 and TRBJ1-1; 8 bases are a match to TRBD1. CDR3 length: 13 residues. V dropped 7 bases and J dropped 4; count of bases not matched to a gene: 8. CDR1 and CDR2 (germline): SQVTM, ANQGSEA. CDR3 coding DNA: TGCAGCGGACGTCAGGGGGCGAGCACTGAAGCTTTCTTT. Translating it yields CSGRQGASTEAFF.

The V and J genes are TRBV5-1 and TRBJ1-1; TRBD1 might be the D (5 bases). The CDR3 is 13 amino acids. V was clipped by 0 bases and J by 5 bases, with 8 bases between them. CDR1 is SGHRS, CDR2 YFSETQ, per germline. DNA of the CDR3: TGCGCCAGCAGCTTGGGACAGAAAACTGAAGCTTTCTTT. Amino acids: CASSLGQKTEAFF.

The V and J genes are TRBV7-2 and TRBJ1-2; D is undetermined. The CDR3 contains 13 residues. Trimming removed 4 bases at V and 1 base at J, with 7 bases between. CDR1 is SGHTA, CDR2 FQGNSA, per germline. CDR3 in amino acids: CASSSDGNYGYTF. The CDR3 nucleotides are TGTGCCAGCAGCTCGGACGGTAACTATGGCTACACCTTC.

This chain links TRBV5-1 with TRBJ1-2; 8 positions agree with TRBD1. The J segment lost 4 bases and the V segment lost 2 bases, leaving 7 bases of the junction unmatched. The CDR3 has 15 residues. Germline V CDR1 and CDR2: SGHRS, YFSETQ. The DNA for the CDR3 is TGCGCCAGCAGCTTATCTCCAGGGGGCAGCTATGGCTACACCTTC. Translation gives CASSLSPGGSYGYTF.

The V call is TRBV6-1, the J call TRBJ1-2, with a possible D match to TRBD1 (5 bases). The V gene's germline CDR1 is MNHNS and CDR2 SASEGT. Trimming removed 3 bases at V and 2 bases at J, with 13 bases between. CDR3 length equals 15 residues. The CDR3 region is CASSENGGGNYGYTF. The CDR3, as DNA: TGTGCCAGCAGTGAGAACGGGGGGGGAAACTATGGCTACACCTTC.

The chain employs TRBV6-1 and TRBJ1-2; TRBD1 aligns across 8 bases. The CDR3 runs 14 residues. The V and J ends lost 1 base and 5 bases, in that order; junction bases with no gene match: 3. The germline CDR1 and CDR2 sequences are MNHNS and SASEGT. The CDR3 DNA reads as TGTGCCAGCAGTGAAGGAGACAGGGGATATGGCTACACCTTC. Translating it yields CASSEGDRGYGYTF.

The rearrangement uses TRBV21-1 and TRBJ2-5; the tabulated D call, TRBD2, remains unverified against the DNA. TRBV21-1 is a documented pseudogene. CDR3 size: 14 residues. CDR3 DNA: TGTGCCAGCAGCCCCGGTGGAGATGAAGAGACCCAGTACTTC. Translated: CASSPGGDEETQYF.

The J gene is TRBJ2-1, the V gene TRBV4-2; 9 bases map to TRBD2. CDR1 and CDR2 from the germline V gene are LGHNA and YNFKEQ. The V and J ends lost 0 bases and 4 bases, in that order; junction bases with no gene match: 7. CDR3 size: 17 residues. The CDR3 loop reads CASSQDEAGGHYNEQFF. The DNA for the CDR3 is TGTGCCAGCAGCCAAGACGAGGCGGGGGGGCATTACAATGAGCAGTTCTTC.

The chain combines TRBV5-4 with TRBJ1-2; 12 positions agree with TRBD1. The CDR3 has 16 amino acids. V lost 0 bases to trimming and J lost 8 bases; unmatched junction nucleotides: 8. CDR1 SGHNT and CDR2 YYREEE come from the germline V gene (reference sequence). The CDR3 region has the DNA TGTGCCAGCAGCTTGGCGGGGACAGGGGGCGCTGGGGGCTACACCTTC. Its translation is CASSLAGTGGAGGYTF.